A single sample is the source of the 32 T cell receptor beta chains below, sequenced in a study of blood T cell repertoires in COVID-19. TCRdb's copy holds only in-frame clones and misses some; the assay was immunoSEQ multiplex PCR. The sample includes some 350,000 clones, 90% seen only once; the top ten take 6.5%. Material for sequencing was peripheral blood. The source of these receptors is a man younger than 35 with active or convalescent COVID-19.

The chain employs TRBV28 and TRBJ1-1; 11 nucleotides agree with TRBD1. Germline V gene data show CDR1 as MDHEN and CDR2 as SYDVKM. The J segment lost 10 bases and the V segment lost 6 bases, leaving 10 bases of the junction unmatched. The CDR3 totals 14 residues. The CDR3 DNA follows: TGTGCCAGCAGAACACCGGGACAGGGGGATCGAGCTTTCTTT. Translation: CASRTPGQGDRAFF.

J is TRBJ1-4 and V is TRBV15; D is perhaps TRBD1 (6 bases). The germline V gene encodes CDR1 LNHNV and CDR2 YYDKDF (reference sequence). Trimming left V 4 bases short and J 5 bases short, with 23 bases between. The CDR3 contains 18 residues. CDR3 sequence: CATSTNRGIGQGNEKLFF. Here the CDR3 DNA reads TGTGCCACCAGCACAAATAGGGGGATCGGGCAGGGGAATGAAAAACTGTTTTTT.

The J gene is TRBJ2-3, the V gene TRBV7-6, with TRBD2 matching 11 bases. The CDR3 length is 15 residues. From germline, CDR1 is SGHVS and CDR2 FNYEAQ. Trimming took 2 bases from V and 5 from J; bases not matched to a gene: 3. Here the CDR3 DNA reads TGTGCCAGCAGCTTATTAGCGGGGGGGGGAGATACGCAGTATTTT. Amino acids: CASSLLAGGGDTQYF.

This clone came up once. The CDR3: CASRDRMNYEQYF. In nucleotides, the CDR3 is TGTGCCAGCAGAGACAGAATGAACTACGAGCAGTACTTC. This chain connects TRBV6-5 to TRBJ2-7, with D tentatively TRBD1 (5 bases). V gave up 6 bases and J gave up 3 bases, with 12 bases separating them. The CDR3 consists of 13 residues. Germline values: CDR1 MNHEY, CDR2 SVGAGI.

The chain combines TRBV5-1 with TRBJ1-3, with TRBD1 as a possible D gene (5 bases). CDR3 size: 13 residues. Trimming stripped 6 bases from V and 4 bases from J, with 11 bases between. CDR1 is SGHRS, CDR2 YFSETQ, per germline. This CDR3 is CASMQGDGNTIYF. The CDR3 nucleotides are TGCGCCAGCATGCAGGGTGACGGAAACACCATATATTTT.

The CDR3 nucleotides are TGCGCCAGCAGCCCCGGTTGGTCGGGAGGCTACACCTTC. This gives the protein CASSPGWSGGYTF. The chain combines TRBV4-1 with TRBJ1-2, with no clear D. Trimming cost V 4 bases and J 8 bases, with 14 bases left between them. Looked up from germline, CDR1 is MGHRA and CDR2 is YSYEKL. The CDR3 is made up of 13 amino acids.

The chain links TRBV19 to TRBJ2-2, with TRBD2 identical over 8 bases. The J segment lost 4 bases and the V segment lost 8 bases, leaving 9 bases of the junction unmatched. Looked up from germline, CDR1 is LNHDA and CDR2 is SQIVND (reference sequence). The CDR3 has 15 residues. The CDR3 DNA reads TGTGCCAGTCAAGCGGGAGACCGTGGCACCGGGGAGCTGTTTTTT. Residues: CASQAGDRGTGELFF.

This clone came up once. The chain employs TRBV28 and TRBJ1-4; D gene ambiguous. Germline CDR1 MDHEN, CDR2 SYDVKM. Between the trimmed V and J ends, which lost 6 bases and 8 bases, there was a span of 13 bases. The CDR3 loop spans 13 amino acids. This CDR3 reads CASSPGSWEKLFF. CDR3 in DNA: TGTGCCAGCAGCCCCGGTAGTTGGGAAAAACTGTTTTTT.

This clone appeared a single time. V usage is TRBV2 and J usage is TRBJ1-5, with D unresolved. The V and J ends lost 2 bases and 7 bases respectively, with 6 bases between them. Germline V gives CDR1 SNHLY, CDR2 FYNNEI. The CDR3 totals 12 residues. The CDR3 reads CASSETEQPQHF. The DNA of the CDR3 is TGTGCCAGCAGTGAAACTGAGCAGCCCCAGCATTTT.

The CDR3 bases are TGTGCCAGCAGTTGGACAGGGGATCAGCCCCAGCATTTT. Amino acid sequence: CASSWTGDQPQHF. This rearrangement joins TRBV12-3 or TRBV12-4 to TRBJ1-5; 9 bases map to TRBD1. V dropped 4 bases and J dropped 5; count of bases not matched to a gene: 0. CDR3 length equals 13 residues.

This rearrangement joins TRBV7-3 to TRBJ2-7, with D perhaps TRBD1 (5 bases). Germline CDR1 is SGHTA and CDR2 is FQGTGA. V lost 2 bases, J lost 4 bases, and 12 bases lay in between. CDR3 length equals 14 residues. CDR3 protein: CASSLSSGQYEQYF. CDR3 nucleotide sequence: TGTGCCAGCAGCTTATCCTCAGGGCAGTACGAGCAGTACTTC.

The chain employs TRBV15 and TRBJ1-5; 7 bases fit TRBD1. Germline assignment: CDR1 LNHNV and CDR2 YYDKDF (reference sequence). This CDR3 has 16 amino acids. V lost 0 bases to trimming and J lost 2 bases; unmatched junction nucleotides: 4. The CDR3 bases are TGTGCCACCAGCAGAGACAGGGGGACTGGCAATCAGCCCCAGCATTTT. Encoded protein: CATSRDRGTGNQPQHF.

The rearrangement links TRBV24-1 to TRBJ2-3; D is unclear. This CDR3 has 13 residues. Deletions cut 6 bases from V and 4 bases from J, with 10 bases between. CDR1 is KGHDR and CDR2 is SFDVKD in the germline V gene. CDR3 nucleotide sequence: TGTGCCACCAGTCCCCCAGTCCCAGATACGCAGTATTTT. Translated: CATSPPVPDTQYF.

The rearrangement joins TRBV7-9 to TRBJ2-7; D uncertain. The germline V gene has CDR1 SEHNR and CDR2 FQNEAQ (reference sequence). This CDR3 spans 14 amino acids. V lost 1 base, J lost 3 bases, and 10 bases lay in between. For the CDR3, the DNA is TGTGCCAGCAGCTTAGGCCCCAGTTTCTACGAGCAGTACTTC. It translates to CASSLGPSFYEQYF.

The chain carries TRBV5-4 and TRBJ2-7; 7 bases fit TRBD1. In germline, CDR1 is SGHNT, CDR2 YYREEE (reference sequence). The CDR3 totals 15 residues. V shed 3 bases and J 2 bases; nucleotides not matched to a gene: 8. The CDR3 coding sequence is TGTGCCAGCAGCTCGGGAAAGACAGGGCCCTACGAGCAGTACTTC. Encoded protein: CASSSGKTGPYEQYF.

This clone was recorded once. V is TRBV28 and J is TRBJ2-1; 11 positions agree with TRBD2. Germline lookup yields CDR1 MDHEN and CDR2 SYDVKM. Losses at the gene ends were 2 bases for V and 8 bases for J; bases not matched to a gene: 5. The length of the CDR3 is 15 residues. CDR3 amino acids: CASSLIAGGPYEQFF. Written as DNA, the CDR3 is TGTGCCAGCAGTTTAATAGCGGGAGGGCCCTATGAGCAGTTCTTC.

The V and J genes are TRBV6-5 and TRBJ1-5; D gene uncertain. This CDR3 is 15 amino acids long. Germline CDR1 and CDR2: MNHEY and SVGAGI. With 6 bases removed from V and 4 bases from J, the gap between germline ends came to 16 bases. In nucleotides, the CDR3 is TGTGCCAGCAGACGACAAAAAAAGCCTAATCAGCCCCAGCATTTT. The encoded protein is CASRRQKKPNQPQHF.

The rearrangement uses TRBV6-5 and TRBJ1-4, with D perhaps TRBD1 (5 bases). The CDR3 sequence is 14 residues long. Germline CDR1 MNHEY, CDR2 SVGAGI. The ends were cut back, 2 bases at V and 2 bases at J, with 6 bases in the middle. The CDR3 DNA is TGTGCCAGCAGTTACGGGGGGACTAATGAAAAACTGTTTTTT. It is translated as CASSYGGTNEKLFF.

The chain is built from TRBV6-2 or TRBV6-3 and TRBJ2-2; 7 nucleotides agree with TRBD1. Trimming removed 2 bases from V and 3 bases from J; junction bases left unmatched: 3. Germline values: CDR1 MNHEY, CDR2 SVGEGT. This CDR3 is built from 15 residues. The CDR3 DNA is TGTGCCAGCAGTTACGACACAGGGGACACCGGGGAGCTGTTTTTT. Encoded protein: CASSYDTGDTGELFF.

The chain carries TRBV6-5 and TRBJ1-2, with 8 bases identical to TRBD1. CDR1 and CDR2 from the germline V gene are MNHEY and SVGAGI. This CDR3 is 13 amino acids long. The J segment lost 8 bases and the V segment lost 6 bases, leaving 8 bases of the junction unmatched. This CDR3 is CASSEDRAYGYTF. The CDR3 DNA follows: TGTGCCAGCAGCGAGGACAGGGCGTACGGCTACACCTTC.

The chain couples TRBV7-9 to TRBJ1-4; D gene ambiguous. In germline, CDR1 is SEHNR, CDR2 FQNEAQ (reference sequence). This CDR3 comprises 18 residues. Trimming cost V 5 bases and J 1 base, with 20 bases left between them. For the CDR3, the DNA is TGTGCCAGCAGCCCGATAGGCGGGTTGGCGGGAACTAATGAAAAACTGTTTTTT. This sequence encodes CASSPIGGLAGTNEKLFF.

The V gene is TRBV18, the J gene TRBJ1-3, with D unclear. The CDR3 consists of 16 residues. Trimming took off 3 bases at V and 0 bases at J, with 12 bases between the two ends. From germline, CDR1 is KGHSH and CDR2 LQKENI. This chain's CDR3 is CASSPRGGDSGNTIYF. Here the CDR3 DNA reads TGTGCCAGCTCACCTCGTGGCGGAGACTCTGGAAACACCATATATTTT.

The chain carries TRBV7-2 and TRBJ1-2, with D possibly being TRBD1 (5 bases). CDR3 size: 13 residues. Germline V CDR1 and CDR2: SGHTA, FQGNSA. The V and J ends lost 3 bases and 7 bases respectively, with 12 bases between them. The DNA for the CDR3 is TGTGCCAGCAGCTTGGGCAGGGCGTCTGGCTACACCTTC. This gives the protein CASSLGRASGYTF.

The rearrangement joins TRBV29-1 to TRBJ2-7; weak D call: TRBD2 (5 bases). The CDR3 is 13 amino acids. Germline V CDR1 and CDR2: SQVTM, ANQGSEA. With 6 bases removed from V and 0 bases from J, the gap between germline ends came to 12 bases. CDR3 DNA: TGCAGCGTAGAGGGTGGCGGCTCCTACGAGCAGTACTTC. It encodes CSVEGGGSYEQYF.

This clone was counted a few times. The chain uses TRBV29-1 and TRBJ1-2; TRBD1 agrees at 8 bases. The CDR3 runs to 14 residues. The germline V gene has CDR1 SQVTM and CDR2 ANQGSEA. V dropped 2 bases and J dropped 4; count of bases not matched to a gene: 6. This chain's CDR3 is CSVERTGFGYGYTF. The CDR3 bases are TGCAGCGTTGAACGGACAGGGTTCGGCTATGGCTACACCTTC.

This clone was picked up one time. V is TRBV5-1 and J is TRBJ1-1; no reliable D call. The length of the CDR3 is 16 residues. Germline V gene lookup returns CDR1 SGHRS and CDR2 YFSETQ. V lost 5 bases and J lost 0, with 17 bases in between. The CDR3 loop is CASSFDTLTMNTEAFF. CDR3 nucleotides: TGCGCCAGCAGTTTCGACACCCTAACGATGAACACTGAAGCTTTCTTT.

This clone was seen just once. The J gene is TRBJ1-1, the V gene TRBV11-3; a weak D match, TRBD1 (6 bases). The CDR3 is made up of 13 amino acids. V was clipped by 5 bases and J by 5 bases, with 12 bases between them. Germline assignment: CDR1 SGHNT and CDR2 YENEEA. The chain's CDR3 is CASSLRGATEAFF. CDR3 DNA: TGTGCCAGCAGCCTCAGGGGCGCGACTGAAGCTTTCTTT.

This clone was observed once. The chain carries TRBV5-4 and TRBJ1-1, with 7 bases lining up with TRBD1. With 4 bases clipped from V and 0 bases from J, the junction kept 6 bases outside the gene matches. Germline CDR1 SGHNT, CDR2 YYREEE (reference sequence). The CDR3 loop spans 15 amino acids. CDR3 protein: CASSPGGIMNTEAFF. The CDR3 DNA sequence: TGTGCCAGCAGCCCAGGGGGGATAATGAACACTGAAGCTTTCTTT. The whole variable domain, remainder taken from reference TRBV5-4 and TRBJ1-1, is ETGVTQSPTHLIKTRGQQVTLRCSSQSGHNTVSWYQQALGQGPQFIFQYYREEENGRGNFPPRFSGLQFPNYSSELNVNALELDDSALYLCASSPGGIMNTEAFFGQGTRLTVV.

CDR3 nucleotides: TGTGCCAGCATAGACAGGAACTATGGCTACACCTTC. The encoded protein is CASIDRNYGYTF. This sequence joins TRBV6-5 and TRBJ1-2; possible D gene TRBD1, 6 bases. The CDR3 is 12 residues long. Germline values: CDR1 MNHEY, CDR2 SVGAGI. Between the trimmed V and J ends, which lost 7 bases and 2 bases, there was a span of 8 bases.

The chain employs TRBV9 and TRBJ1-3, with D possibly being TRBD1 (6 bases). The CDR3 totals 15 residues. Looked up from germline, CDR1 is SGDLS and CDR2 is YYNGEE. V was trimmed by 3 bases and J by 0 bases, leaving 10 bases between them. The CDR3 spells CASSGGGASGNTIYF. The CDR3 DNA reads TGTGCCAGCAGCGGCGGGGGGGCCTCTGGAAACACCATATATTTT.

This chain links TRBV5-1 with TRBJ1-5; TRBD1 might be the D (5 bases). Germline lookup yields CDR1 SGHRS and CDR2 YFSETQ. CDR3 length equals 12 residues. The V end was cut by 9 bases, the J end by 4 bases, with 11 bases between. This CDR3 reads CAMKGWNQPQHF. The CDR3 coding sequence is TGCGCCATGAAGGGGTGGAATCAGCCCCAGCATTTT.

The chain joins TRBV27 to TRBJ2-3, with 8 bases aligning to TRBD1. The germline gives CDR1 MNHEY, CDR2 SMNVEV (reference sequence). The CDR3 sequence is 18 residues long. The trim removed 2 bases at V and 0 bases at J, leaving 10 bases unmatched. This CDR3 is CASSLGIQGATSTDTQYF. The CDR3 region has the DNA TGTGCCAGCAGTTTAGGGATCCAGGGGGCAACAAGCACAGATACGCAGTATTTT.